One and the same sample provided the 11 T cell receptor beta chains below, sequenced in a study of T cells expressing NK-cell markers. TCRdb reprocessed the 5' RACE reads, with one entry per CDR3 protein and no DNA. The sample's table shows about 180,000 distinct CDR3 sequences. Sequencing was done on a sample of blood T cells: a sorted CD56 or NKG2C T cell subset, CD4+ or CD8+ T cells, or bulk PBMC T cells (not recorded which). The receptors originated from a man aged 18 to 69 in good health.

The chain carries TRBV7-9 and TRBJ2-1; TCRdb gives TRBD1 as the D gene, but with no DNA this cannot be confirmed. The length of the CDR3 is 15 residues. The germline CDR1 and CDR2 sequences are SEHNR and FQNEAQ (reference sequence). The CDR3: CASSLDDLGGDEQFF.

The chain joins TRBV11-2 to TRBJ1-4; without DNA, the TCRdb call of TRBD1 cannot be checked. CDR1 SGHAT and CDR2 FQNNGV come from the germline V gene. The CDR3 spans 13 residues. The CDR3 loop is CASSSKQGHQLFF. The full variable domain, rest sourced from reference TRBV11-2 and TRBJ1-4, is EAGVAQSPRYKIIEKRQSVAFWCNPISGHATLYWYQQILGQGPKLLIQFQNNGVVDDSQLPKDRFSAERLKGVDSTLKIQPAKLEDSAVYLCASSSKQGHQLFFGSGTQLSVL.

The rearrangement joins TRBV6-5 to TRBJ1-2; absent DNA, TCRdb's TRBD1 call cannot be checked. The CDR3 has 15 residues. Germline CDR1 and CDR2: MNHEY and SVGAGI. The CDR3 here is CASSTRQGSMDGYTF.

The chain recombines TRBV27 with TRBJ2-2; TCRdb's assignment of TRBD1 cannot be checked, as there is no DNA. The CDR3 is made up of 16 amino acids. Per germline, CDR1 MNHEY and CDR2 SMNVEV (reference sequence). This CDR3 reads CASSLGGPPYTGELFF.

The chain recombines TRBV12-3 or TRBV12-4 with TRBJ2-5. CDR3 length: 14 residues. CDR3 sequence: CASSPTENQETQYF.

The CDR3 loop is CASSFRGQGREQYF. The chain recombines TRBV12-3 or TRBV12-4 with TRBJ2-7; TCRdb proposes TRBD1, but this gene call is untestable without DNA. The CDR3 has 14 residues.

The chain carries TRBV6-4 and TRBJ1-6. Germline V gene data show CDR1 as MRHNA and CDR2 as SNTAGT. The CDR3 length is 15 residues. This CDR3 reads CASSDSGGDNSPLHF.

J is TRBJ1-1 and V is TRBV6-5. The CDR3 extends over 12 amino acids. Germline CDR1 and CDR2: MNHEY and SVGAGI. The CDR3 is CASSYGSAEAFF.

V and J are TRBV15 and TRBJ2-1; the TRBD1 assignment by TCRdb is unverifiable without DNA. Germline CDR1 and CDR2: LNHNV and YYDKDF (reference sequence). This CDR3 has 18 amino acids. The CDR3 loop is CATSRDLGGGSSYNEQFF.

The V gene is TRBV13, the J gene TRBJ2-7; the D gene TCRdb calls, TRBD2, cannot be checked with no DNA. In germline, CDR1 is PRHDT, CDR2 FYEKMQ (reference sequence). CDR3 length: 14 amino acids. CDR3 region: CASSLNSGGYEQYF.

The chain joins TRBV7-9 to TRBJ2-7; TCRdb outputs TRBD1, but without DNA this stays unchecked. Germline V lookup: CDR1 SEHNR, CDR2 FQNEAQ (reference sequence). The CDR3 is 15 residues long. The CDR3 protein is CASSLVGQGIYEQYF.